The 15 T cell receptor beta chains below come from one sample, sequenced in a study of blood T cells in healthy people across ages. A J-beta primer mix and a sample-barcoded 5' primer were used in a second PCR of roughly 7 to 12 cycles. One entry per CDR3 protein results from TCRdb running MiXCR on the 5' RACE reads. The data contain 550,000 to 800,000 distinct CDR3 sequences, around a fifth of them singletons. The material sequenced was blood. These receptor sequences come from a man in his 70s in good health.

The chain joins TRBV20-1 to TRBJ1-1, with D perhaps matching TRBD1 (5 bases). The CDR3 length is 14 residues. The V end lost 0 bases, the J end lost 1 base, and 9 bases lay between the germline ends. Looked up from germline, CDR1 is DFQATT and CDR2 is SNEGSKA (reference sequence). The CDR3 DNA is TGCAGTGCTAGAGATTCGGGGGGGAACACTGAAGCTTTCTTT. Translated: CSARDSGGNTEAFF.

This clonotype has more than one count but fewer than ten. This chain connects TRBV30 to TRBJ2-7; D gene uncertain. The CDR3 has 15 residues. Trimming took off 3 bases at V and 3 bases at J, with 18 bases between the two ends. From germline, CDR1 is GTSNPN and CDR2 SVGIG (reference sequence). The CDR3: CAWRNPTGSSYEQYF. CDR3 nucleotides: TGTGCCTGGAGGAACCCTACCGGGTCTAGCTACGAGCAGTACTTC.

The chain is built from TRBV2 and TRBJ2-5; D might be TRBD2 (6 bases). The germline V gene has CDR1 SNHLY and CDR2 FYNNEI. The CDR3 contains 12 residues. Trimming cost V 4 bases and J 9 bases, with 12 bases left between them. In DNA, the CDR3 is TGTGCCAGCAGTGGGACCTCGGGGGCCCAGTACTTC. This encodes CASSGTSGAQYF.

The chain couples TRBV12-3 or TRBV12-4 to TRBJ2-1; 9 bases fit TRBD1. This CDR3 contains 13 residues. J lost 9 bases, V lost 1 base, and 1 base had no gene match. The CDR3 spells CASSLGDRVEQFF. For the CDR3, the DNA is TGTGCCAGCAGTTTAGGGGACAGGGTTGAGCAGTTCTTC.

In its sample, this clonotype was seen a few times. The rearrangement links TRBV6-1 to TRBJ2-3; D is undetermined. V gave up 1 base and J gave up 1 base, with 9 bases separating them. The CDR3 extends over 15 amino acids. In germline, CDR1 is MNHNS, CDR2 SASEGT. CDR3 coding DNA: TGTGCCAGCAGTGAAGTGGGAATCGGCACAGATACGCAGTATTTT. Protein: CASSEVGIGTDTQYF.

V is TRBV2 and J is TRBJ2-3; 9 positions agree with TRBD1. J gave up 4 bases and V 6 bases, and 11 bases lay outside the gene matches. The V gene's germline CDR1 is SNHLY and CDR2 FYNNEI. The CDR3 is 16 residues long. This CDR3 is CASSPTPGQGPDTQYF. CDR3 DNA sequence: TGTGCCAGCAGCCCAACACCGGGACAGGGCCCAGATACGCAGTATTTT.

This clonotype was picked up one time. The chain uses TRBV24-1 and TRBJ2-5; D remains unclear. The CDR3 runs 15 residues. Germline loops: CDR1 KGHDR, CDR2 SFDVKD. V shed 4 bases and J shed 5 bases, with 16 bases lying between them. The DNA of the CDR3 is TGTGCCACCAGTGACCAATACAGAATTCGGGAGACCCAGTACTTC. This sequence encodes CATSDQYRIRETQYF.

This clonotype was counted a few times. This chain links TRBV7-8 with TRBJ2-7; TRBD2 agrees at 7 bases. V was clipped by 5 bases and J by 4 bases; unmatched bases: 8. The CDR3 extends over 14 amino acids. CDR1 is SGHVS and CDR2 is FQNEAQ in the germline V gene. Here the CDR3 DNA reads TGTGCCAGCAGCCATCCTGGGGAGGGGTACGAGCAGTACTTC. It translates to CASSHPGEGYEQYF.

This clonotype was seen a handful of times. The CDR3 here is CSAQDPRGDNEQFF. Written as DNA, the CDR3 is TGCAGTGCTCAGGACCCCCGGGGTGACAATGAGCAGTTCTTC. The rearrangement links TRBV20-1 to TRBJ2-1, with D possibly TRBD2 on 5 matching bases. Between the trimmed V and J ends, which lost 5 bases and 5 bases, there was a span of 16 bases. The CDR3 covers 14 residues. Germline V gene data show CDR1 as DFQATT and CDR2 as SNEGSKA (reference sequence).

This clonotype showed up just a few times. V gene TRBV9 combines with J gene TRBJ2-7; D is ambiguous. The germline V gene has CDR1 SGDLS and CDR2 YYNGEE. The CDR3 spans 14 residues. Trimming removed 5 bases at V and 3 bases at J, with 15 bases between. This CDR3 reads CASSAGPDGYEQYF. CDR3 nucleotide sequence: TGTGCCAGCAGTGCCGGGCCAGATGGCTACGAGCAGTACTTC.

This clonotype was seen only a few times. The chain combines TRBV19 with TRBJ2-1; 9 bases are shared with TRBD2. The CDR3 spans 15 residues. Trimming took 5 bases from V and 3 from J; bases not matched to a gene: 5. Germline assignment: CDR1 LNHDA and CDR2 SQIVND (reference sequence). CDR3 in DNA: TGTGCCAGTAGTCGTAGCGGGAGCAACTACAATGAGCAGTTCTTC. Translating it yields CASSRSGSNYNEQFF.

For this clonotype: A read error may account for a junction end that differs from germline. V gene TRBV12-3 or TRBV12-4 combines with J gene TRBJ2-5; D unresolved. CDR3 size: 14 residues. The CDR3 sequence is CASSLTSYQEAQYF. The CDR3 region has the DNA TGTGCCAGCAGTTTAACTTCGTACCAAGAGGCCCAGTACTTC.

This clonotype has only a few counts. The chain uses TRBV7-6 and TRBJ2-3; 12 bases match TRBD2. Germline values: CDR1 SGHVS, CDR2 FNYEAQ. V lost 4 bases, J lost 3 bases, and 8 bases stayed unmatched. The CDR3 has 17 amino acids. In nucleotides, the CDR3 is TGTGCCAGCAGCTCGCTAGCGGGAGGGCCTCATACAGATACGCAGTATTTT. Residues: CASSSLAGGPHTDTQYF.

This chain links TRBV28 with TRBJ2-5; D uncertain. The J call could be wrong; TRBJ2-7 is a better fit for the DNA end. This CDR3 is 11 amino acids long. Germline-derived CDR1 and CDR2 are MDHEN and SYDVKM. CDR3: CASQDAYEQYF. CDR3 bases: TGTGCCAGCCAGGACGCCTACGAGCAGTACTTC.

This clonotype appeared a few times. V is TRBV7-3 and J is TRBJ2-3; TRBD2 matches 8 bases. The CDR3 has 16 amino acids. Germline lookup yields CDR1 SGHTA and CDR2 FQGTGA. Trimming took 1 base from V and 4 from J; bases not matched to a gene: 7. The CDR3 loop is CASSLNGAGVSDTQYF. CDR3 nucleotides: TGTGCCAGCAGCTTAAATGGAGCGGGAGTGTCAGATACGCAGTATTTT. The variable domain in full, with the rest retrieved from reference TRBV7-3 and TRBJ2-3, is GAGVSQTPSNKVTEKGKYVELRCDPISGHTALYWYRQSLGQGPEFLIYFQGTGAADDSGLPNDRFFAVRPEGSVSTLKIQRTERGDSAVYLCASSLNGAGVSDTQYFGPGTRLTVL.